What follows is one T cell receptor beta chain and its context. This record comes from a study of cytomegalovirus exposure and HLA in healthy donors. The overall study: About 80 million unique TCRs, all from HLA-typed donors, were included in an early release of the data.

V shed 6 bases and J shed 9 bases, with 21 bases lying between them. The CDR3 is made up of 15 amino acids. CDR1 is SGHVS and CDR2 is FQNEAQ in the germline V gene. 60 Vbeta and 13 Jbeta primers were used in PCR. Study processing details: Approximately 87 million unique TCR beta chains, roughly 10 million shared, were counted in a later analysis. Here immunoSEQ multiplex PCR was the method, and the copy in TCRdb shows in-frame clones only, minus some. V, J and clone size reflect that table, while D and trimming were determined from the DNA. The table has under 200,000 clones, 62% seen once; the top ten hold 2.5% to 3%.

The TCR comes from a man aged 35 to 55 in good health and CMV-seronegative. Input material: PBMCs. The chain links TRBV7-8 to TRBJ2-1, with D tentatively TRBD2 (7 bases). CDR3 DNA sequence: TGTGCCAGCAGAAGAGGGGGGGCGGCGGGTGGTGAGCAGTTCTTC. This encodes CASRRGGAAGGEQFF.